These 8 T cell receptor beta chains share one sample of origin, sequenced in a study of blood T cell repertoires in COVID-19. Sequencing used immunoSEQ multiplex PCR; TCRdb keeps in-frame clones, though not all of them. The sample gives about 170,000 clones, approximately 85% of which show up once; roughly 2.5% is in the top ten. The sequencing input was peripheral blood. The receptors were sampled from a woman of 80 years or more with COVID-19, enrolled during active disease.

In regard to this clone: Other DNA sequences in this sample translate to the same CDR3. The rearrangement joins TRBV11-3 to TRBJ2-1, with 7 bases identical to TRBD1. The CDR3 has 13 amino acids. Germline V lookup: CDR1 SGHNT, CDR2 YENEEA. After removal of 4 bases from V and 4 bases from J, the junction contained 1 base not matched to a gene. CDR3 DNA sequence: TGTGCCAGCAGCTCAGGGGGTTACAATGAGCAGTTCTTC. Its protein is CASSSGGYNEQFF.

The J gene is TRBJ2-1, the V gene TRBV5-1, with D maybe TRBD1 (6 bases). The CDR3 contains 15 residues. Trimming left V 3 bases short and J 1 base short, with 11 bases between. Germline assignment: CDR1 SGHRS and CDR2 YFSETQ. In DNA, the CDR3 is TGCGCCAGCAGCTCAGGGGTCATATCCTACAATGAGCAGTTCTTC. This translates into CASSSGVISYNEQFF. The complete variable domain, with remaining parts taken from reference TRBV5-1 and TRBJ2-1, reads KAGVTQTPRYLIKTRGQQVTLSCSPISGHRSVSWYQQTPGQGLQFLFEYFSETQRNKGNFPGRFSGRQFSNSRSEMNVSTLELGDSALYLCASSSGVISYNEQFFGPGTRLTVL.

J is TRBJ2-7 and V is TRBV28; D possibly corresponds to TRBD2 (6 bases). The germline gives CDR1 MDHEN, CDR2 SYDVKM. This CDR3 region has 14 residues. Trimming pared 1 base from V and 6 bases from J, leaving 13 bases between. The CDR3 DNA is TGTGCCAGCAGTTTATTTGGAGGGTTCCGCGAGCAGTACTTC. Its protein product is CASSLFGGFREQYF.

This rearrangement joins TRBV6-2 or TRBV6-3 to TRBJ2-7; TRBD2 matches 10 bases. This CDR3 has 16 residues. V lost 4 bases, J lost 2 bases, and 8 bases stayed unmatched. Germline assignment: CDR1 MNHEY and CDR2 SVGEGT. In DNA, the CDR3 is TGTGCCAGCAGTTCACCTCTAGCGGGGGTGGCCTACGAGCAGTACTTC. Translated, it gives CASSSPLAGVAYEQYF.

This clone was observed a single time. The chain links TRBV6-2 or TRBV6-3 to TRBJ1-6; D unclear. The V gene's germline CDR1 is MNHEY and CDR2 SVGEGT. The CDR3 covers 14 residues. Trimming pared 5 bases from V and 7 bases from J, leaving 12 bases between. As DNA, the CDR3 is TGTGCCAGCAGTACTCTGGCCGGGAATTCACCCCTCCACTTT. Its translation: CASSTLAGNSPLHF.

J is TRBJ2-6 and V is TRBV7-3; 9 bases align to TRBD2. CDR3 length equals 19 residues. With 1 base clipped from V and 0 bases from J, the junction kept 7 bases outside the gene matches. Germline values: CDR1 SGHTA, CDR2 FQGTGA. The CDR3 region is CASSLIGTSGLSGANVLTF. The CDR3 region has the DNA TGTGCCAGCAGCTTAATTGGTACTAGCGGGCTCTCTGGGGCCAACGTCCTGACTTTC.

This chain links TRBV3-1 (or the pseudogene TRBV3-2) with TRBJ2-4; 8 bases match TRBD2. The CDR3 is 17 residues long. V gave up 1 base and J gave up 0 bases; unmatched junction bases: 5. Per germline, CDR1 LGHDT and CDR2 YNNKEL (reference sequence). The CDR3, as DNA: TGTGCCAGCAGCCAAGCTAAGCGGGGGCAAGCCAAAAACATTCAGTACTTC. This sequence encodes CASSQAKRGQAKNIQYF.

The V gene is TRBV2, the J gene TRBJ2-7, with D perhaps matching TRBD2 (6 bases). CDR3 size: 13 residues. CDR1 and CDR2 (germline): SNHLY, FYNNEI. Trimming removed 7 bases from V and 3 bases from J, with 13 bases in between. CDR3: CASTPGGLYEQYF. DNA of the CDR3: TGTGCCAGCACCCCCGGGGGACTCTACGAGCAGTACTTC.